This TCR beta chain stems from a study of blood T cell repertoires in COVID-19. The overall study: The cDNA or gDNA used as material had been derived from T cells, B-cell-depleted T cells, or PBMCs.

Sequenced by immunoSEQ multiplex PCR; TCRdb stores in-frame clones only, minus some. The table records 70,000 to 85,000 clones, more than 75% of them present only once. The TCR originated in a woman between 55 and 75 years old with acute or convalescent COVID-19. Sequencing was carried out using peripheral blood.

The DNA of the CDR3 is TGTGCCAGCAGCTTAAAGAATAGCGGGAGGGCGTATACCGAGCAGTACTTC. This translates into CASSLKNSGRAYTEQYF. V gene TRBV11-3 combines with J gene TRBJ2-7; 11 bases match TRBD2. V shed 2 bases and J 6 bases; nucleotides not matched to a gene: 12. This CDR3 has 17 residues. Germline V gene sequence: CDR1 SGHNT, CDR2 YENEEA. Full variable domain (outside the CDR3, taken from reference TRBV11-3 and TRBJ2-7): EAGVVQSPRYKIIEKKQPVAFWCNPISGHNTLYWYLQNLGQGPELLIRYENEEAVDDSQLPKDRFSAERLKGVDSTLKIQPAELGDSAVYLCASSLKNSGRAYTEQYFGPGTRLTVT.